This TCR beta chain was found in a study of blood T cell repertoires in COVID-19. For the study at large: Acute and convalescent COVID-19 samples came from the United States, Italy and Spain. PBMCs, B-cell-depleted T cells, or T cells provided the cDNA or gDNA that made up the material.

The CDR3 consists of 13 residues. Germline lookup yields CDR1 LGHDT and CDR2 YNNKEL (reference sequence). Trimming at V came to 4 bases and at J to 3 bases, leaving 3 bases not matched to a gene. Recovery among Cohort 3 donors was established by two negative PCRs, clearance, or symptom resolution. Some clones are missing from TCRdb's copy, which holds only in-frame ones; the method was immunoSEQ multiplex PCR. The data hold around 58,000 clones, with approximately 90% observed a single time. Material: PBMCs or T cells enriched from blood (not recorded which). The V and J genes are TRBV3-1 (or the pseudogene TRBV3-2) and TRBJ2-7; 7 bases are shared with TRBD1. The receptor was derived from a woman in her forties who had recovered from COVID-19. CDR3 sequence (DNA): TGTGCCAGCAGCCGGGGACAGCACTACGAGCAGTACTTC. Translating gives CASSRGQHYEQYF.